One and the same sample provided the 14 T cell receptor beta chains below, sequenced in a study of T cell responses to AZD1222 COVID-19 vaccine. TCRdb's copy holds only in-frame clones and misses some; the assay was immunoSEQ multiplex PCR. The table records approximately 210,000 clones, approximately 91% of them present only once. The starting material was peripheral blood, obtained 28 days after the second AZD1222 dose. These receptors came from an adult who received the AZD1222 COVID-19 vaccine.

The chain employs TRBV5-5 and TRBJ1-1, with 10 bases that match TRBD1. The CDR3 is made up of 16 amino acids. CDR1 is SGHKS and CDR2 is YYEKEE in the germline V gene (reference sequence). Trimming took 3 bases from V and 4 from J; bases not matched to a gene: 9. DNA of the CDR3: TGTGCCAGCAGCTCCCGGGACAGGGGATATGGCACTGAAGCTTTCTTT. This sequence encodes CASSSRDRGYGTEAFF.

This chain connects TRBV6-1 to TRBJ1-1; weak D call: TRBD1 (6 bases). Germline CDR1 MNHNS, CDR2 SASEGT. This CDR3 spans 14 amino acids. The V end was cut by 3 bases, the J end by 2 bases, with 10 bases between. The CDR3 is CASSEDSLNTEAFF. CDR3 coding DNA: TGTGCCAGCAGTGAGGACAGCCTTAACACTGAAGCTTTCTTT.

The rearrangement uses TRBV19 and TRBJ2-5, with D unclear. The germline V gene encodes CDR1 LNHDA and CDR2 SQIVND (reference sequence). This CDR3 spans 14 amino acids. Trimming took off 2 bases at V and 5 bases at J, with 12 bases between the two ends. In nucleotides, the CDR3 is TGTGCCAGTAGTATACTCGGACGCTTGGAGACCCAGTACTTC. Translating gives CASSILGRLETQYF. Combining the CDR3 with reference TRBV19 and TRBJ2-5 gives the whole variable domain DGGITQSPKYLFRKEGQNVTLSCEQNLNHDAMYWYRQDPGQGLRLIYYSQIVNDFQKGDIAEGYSVSREKKESFPLTVTSAQKNPTAFYLCASSILGRLETQYFGPGTRLLVL.

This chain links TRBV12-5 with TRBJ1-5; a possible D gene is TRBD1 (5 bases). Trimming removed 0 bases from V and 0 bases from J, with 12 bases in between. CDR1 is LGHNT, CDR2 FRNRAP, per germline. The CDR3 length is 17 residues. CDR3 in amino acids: CASGLVQGVYSNQPQHF. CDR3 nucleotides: TGTGCTAGTGGTTTGGTTCAGGGCGTTTATAGCAATCAGCCCCAGCATTTT.

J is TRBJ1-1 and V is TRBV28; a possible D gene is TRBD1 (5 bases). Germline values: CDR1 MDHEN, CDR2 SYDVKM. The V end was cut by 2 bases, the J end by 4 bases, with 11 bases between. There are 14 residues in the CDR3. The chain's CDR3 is CASSLGGMITEAFF. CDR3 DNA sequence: TGTGCCAGCAGTTTAGGGGGTATGATCACTGAAGCTTTCTTT.

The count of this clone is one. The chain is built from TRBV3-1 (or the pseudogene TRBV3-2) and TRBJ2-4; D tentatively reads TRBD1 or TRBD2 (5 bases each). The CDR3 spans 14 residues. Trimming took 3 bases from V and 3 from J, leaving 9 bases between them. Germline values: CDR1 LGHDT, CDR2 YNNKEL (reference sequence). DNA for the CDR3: TGTGCCAGCAGCCAGGGACCTGGCAAAAACATTCAGTACTTC. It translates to CASSQGPGKNIQYF.

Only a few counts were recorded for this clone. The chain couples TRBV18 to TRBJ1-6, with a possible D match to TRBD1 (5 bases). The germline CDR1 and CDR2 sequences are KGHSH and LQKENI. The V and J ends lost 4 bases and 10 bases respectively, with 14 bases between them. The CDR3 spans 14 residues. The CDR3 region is CASSLQGEGSPLHF. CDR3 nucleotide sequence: TGTGCCAGCTCACTCCAGGGTGAAGGCTCACCCCTCCACTTT.

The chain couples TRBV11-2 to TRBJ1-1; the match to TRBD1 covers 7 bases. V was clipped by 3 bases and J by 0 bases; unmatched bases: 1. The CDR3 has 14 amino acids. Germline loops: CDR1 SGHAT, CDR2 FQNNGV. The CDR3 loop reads CASSLRGLNTEAFF. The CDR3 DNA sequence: TGTGCCAGCAGCTTGAGGGGGCTGAACACTGAAGCTTTCTTT. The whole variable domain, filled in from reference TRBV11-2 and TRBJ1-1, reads EAGVAQSPRYKIIEKRQSVAFWCNPISGHATLYWYQQILGQGPKLLIQFQNNGVVDDSQLPKDRFSAERLKGVDSTLKIQPAKLEDSAVYLCASSLRGLNTEAFFGQGTRLTVV.

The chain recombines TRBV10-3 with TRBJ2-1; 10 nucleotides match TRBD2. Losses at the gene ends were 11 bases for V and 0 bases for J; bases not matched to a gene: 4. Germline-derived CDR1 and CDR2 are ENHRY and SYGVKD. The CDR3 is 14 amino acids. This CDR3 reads CASRTSGSYNEQFF. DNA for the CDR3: TGTGCCTCCCGGACTAGCGGCTCCTACAATGAGCAGTTCTTC.

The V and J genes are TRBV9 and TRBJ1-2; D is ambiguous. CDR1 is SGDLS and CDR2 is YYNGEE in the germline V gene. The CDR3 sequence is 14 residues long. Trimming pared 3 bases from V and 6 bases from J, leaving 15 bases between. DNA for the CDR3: TGTGCCAGCAGCGCCTCGCCGGGGAAGGATGGCTACACCTTC. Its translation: CASSASPGKDGYTF.

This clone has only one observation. The chain's CDR3 is CASRPRVLYEQYF. CDR3 DNA: TGTGCCAGCAGGCCCAGAGTTCTCTACGAGCAGTACTTC. The V gene is TRBV28, the J gene TRBJ2-7; D gene unclear. The germline V gene has CDR1 MDHEN and CDR2 SYDVKM. CDR3 length: 13 residues. V shed 6 bases and J shed 3 bases, with 12 bases lying between them.

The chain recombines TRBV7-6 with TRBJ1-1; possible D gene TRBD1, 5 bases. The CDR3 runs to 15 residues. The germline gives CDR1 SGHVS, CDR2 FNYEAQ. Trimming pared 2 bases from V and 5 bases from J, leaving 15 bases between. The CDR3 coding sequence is TGTGCCAGCAGCTTAAGCCCGGGGGGTAGGACTGAAGCTTTCTTT. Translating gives CASSLSPGGRTEAFF. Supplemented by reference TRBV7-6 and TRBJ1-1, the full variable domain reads GAGVSQSPRYKVTKRGQDVALRCDPISGHVSLYWYRQALGQGPEFLTYFNYEAQQDKSGLPNDRFSAERPEGSISTLTIQRTEQRDSAMYRCASSLSPGGRTEAFFGQGTRLTVV.

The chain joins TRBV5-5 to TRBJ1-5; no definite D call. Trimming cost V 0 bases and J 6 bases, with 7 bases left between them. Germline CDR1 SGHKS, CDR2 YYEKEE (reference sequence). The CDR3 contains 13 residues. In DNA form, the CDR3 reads TGTGCCAGCAGCTTGGGGGAAACTCAGCCCCAGCATTTT. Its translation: CASSLGETQPQHF.

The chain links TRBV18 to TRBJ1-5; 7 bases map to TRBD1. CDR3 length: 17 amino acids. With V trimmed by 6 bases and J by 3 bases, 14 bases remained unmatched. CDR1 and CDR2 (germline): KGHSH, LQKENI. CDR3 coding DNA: TGTGCCAGCTCCGGCGGCATGGGGACAGCCTCCAATCAGCCCCAGCATTTT. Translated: CASSGGMGTASNQPQHF.